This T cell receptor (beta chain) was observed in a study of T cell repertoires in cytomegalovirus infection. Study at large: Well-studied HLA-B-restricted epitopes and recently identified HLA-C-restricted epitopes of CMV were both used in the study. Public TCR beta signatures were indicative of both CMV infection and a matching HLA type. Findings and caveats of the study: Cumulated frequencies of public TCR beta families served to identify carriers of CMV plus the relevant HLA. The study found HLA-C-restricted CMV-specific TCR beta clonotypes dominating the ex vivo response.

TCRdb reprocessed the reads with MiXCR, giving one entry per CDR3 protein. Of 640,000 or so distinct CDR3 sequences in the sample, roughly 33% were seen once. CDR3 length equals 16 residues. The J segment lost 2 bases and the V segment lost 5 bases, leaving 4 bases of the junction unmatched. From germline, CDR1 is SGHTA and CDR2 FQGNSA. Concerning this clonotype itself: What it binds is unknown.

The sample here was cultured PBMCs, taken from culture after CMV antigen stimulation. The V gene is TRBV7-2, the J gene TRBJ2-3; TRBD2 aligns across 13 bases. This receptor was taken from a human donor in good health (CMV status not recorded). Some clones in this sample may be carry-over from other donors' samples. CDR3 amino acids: CASSTTSGGATDTQYF. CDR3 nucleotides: TGTGCCAGCAGCACTACTAGCGGGGGGGCCACAGATACGCAGTATTTT.